This TCR beta chain was found in a study of blood T cells in healthy people across ages. For the study at large: Every two T cells gave about one barcoded beta molecule via template switching.

Sample-barcoded 5' priming and a J-beta primer mix drove a second PCR of roughly 7 to 11 cycles. Each CDR3 protein is one row after TCRdb ran MiXCR on the 5' RACE reads. The table has nearly 800,000 distinct CDR3 sequences, 25% seen once. This CDR3 has 14 amino acids. Germline-derived CDR1 and CDR2 are LGHNA and YNFKEQ. Germline trimming cut 0 bases from V and 11 bases from J; bases unmatched to any gene: 3. The same sample was also used in a study of T cells of mothers and their children.

The sequence was obtained from a boy aged 5-17 years in good health. The chain is built from TRBV4-2 and TRBJ2-1; 11 bases match TRBD1. Sequencing used blood. CDR3 protein: CASSQEVDRGQQFF. The CDR3 DNA is TGTGCCAGCAGCCAAGAGGTGGACAGGGGGCAGCAGTTCTTC.